This T cell receptor (beta chain) was sequenced for a study of T cell responses to AZD1222 COVID-19 vaccine (dated by TCRdb to about 2021). As for the study more broadly: AZD1222 recipients whose second dose came at about 4 weeks and those whose second dose came at about 12 weeks were combined into one group, since spike-specific TCR depth and breadth did not differ between the two schedules. TCR sequencing covered 230 or so trial participants: 200 to 220 given two doses of AZD1222 and 26 given two doses of MenACWY control vaccine. Trial participants were enrolled into age subgroups of 18-55, 56-69 and 70-plus years, which contained about 150, 28 and 57 TCR-sequenced participants, respectively. Results the study describes overall, beyond this receptor: Conclusions about previously exposed vaccinees are limited because only six or seven AZD1222 recipients were SARS-CoV-2 seropositive at baseline. The vaccine-associated CD4 TCRs covered the entire spike protein, and the dominant responses fell in regions 160-218 and 743-854. The 56-69-year group was small, and its depth increase did not reach significance, likely because of low power. Because no day 14 peak-response samples were available, the repertoires could be characterized only after the peak T cell response. Nearly half of unique spike-specific TCRs reportedly recognized epitopes outside regions mutated in the B.1.351 and B.1.1.7 variants. Participants were mostly white British and included more females than males, and it was suggested by the authors that clonal diversity may have been underestimated. After two AZD1222 doses, both the breadth and the depth of spike-specific TCRs were significantly higher than at day 0 and than in MenACWY recipients.

The CDR3 regions of human TCRbeta chains were subjected to immunosequencing. The study's own analysis went as follows. Repertoire TCRs were checked for matches against a reference library of SARS-CoV-2-specific TCRs that had been generated using the MIRA antigen-specificity platform. Breadth was defined as the fraction of unique TCRs that were SARS-CoV-2-associated, and depth was defined as the fraction of total T cells that were SARS-CoV-2-associated. Using the MIRA data, each spike-specific TCR was assigned both to the spike region to which the TCR was reactive and to a CD4 or CD8 class. Log10-transformed breadth and depth values were compared by one-way ANOVA with Sidak's multiple comparisons tests. Imported from immuneACCESS, the table was reduced by TCRdb to in-frame sequences with V and J called. These copies leave out some clones; in studies compared against another copy, an unresolved V gene accounts for under half, and the cause of the remainder is not known. Clone size and V and J calls were adopted from that table, with D and trimming inferred from the DNA. The sample yields around 140,000 clones; approximately 90% were counted once. The top ten constitute roughly 4% of the sample.

The time point label, read with the paper, signifies: baseline before first vaccination. Samples from vaccinated people were obtained from the UK trials COV001 and COV002, which included a single-blind randomized controlled phase 2/3 trial of AZD1222 (ChAdOx1 nCoV-19) in healthy adults. For TCRbeta chain sequencing, PBMC samples were collected from trial participants at day 0 and at day 28 after the second dose. To note about this clone: Its antigen has not been determined. No base quality values were provided; no much bigger clone lies one nucleotide off. Other DNA sequences in this sample translate to the same CDR3.

Via the germline V gene, CDR1 is SNHLY and CDR2 FYNNEI. The CDR3, cysteine through phenylalanine, is 10 amino acids long. Left in the record is the CDR3 DNA by itself, 30 bases read in frame from the first base. The junction shows trimming of 4 bases on V and 3 bases on J, plus 1 base between the germline ends. This receptor was obtained from an adult in good health. Specimen: peripheral blood, collected on day 0 of AZD1222 vaccination. The rearranged chain carries TRBV2 and TRBJ2-7, with the D gene too uncertain to name. The DNA sequence is given as TGTGCCAGCAGTGGCTACGAGCAGTACTTC. It specifies CASSGYEQYF.